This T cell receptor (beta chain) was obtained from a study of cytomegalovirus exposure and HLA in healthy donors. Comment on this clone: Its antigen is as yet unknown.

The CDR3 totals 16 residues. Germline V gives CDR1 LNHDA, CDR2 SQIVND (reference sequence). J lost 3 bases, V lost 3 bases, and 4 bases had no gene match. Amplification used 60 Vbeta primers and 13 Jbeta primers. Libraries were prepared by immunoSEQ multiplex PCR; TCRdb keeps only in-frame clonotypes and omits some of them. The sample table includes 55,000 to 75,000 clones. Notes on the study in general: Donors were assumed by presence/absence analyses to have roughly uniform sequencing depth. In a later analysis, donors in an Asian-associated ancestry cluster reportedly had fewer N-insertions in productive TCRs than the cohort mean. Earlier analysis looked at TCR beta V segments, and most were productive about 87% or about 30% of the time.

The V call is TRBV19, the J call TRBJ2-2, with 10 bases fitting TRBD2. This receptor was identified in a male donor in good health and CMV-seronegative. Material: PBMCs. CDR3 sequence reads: CASSMGTSVDTGELFF. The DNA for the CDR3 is TGTGCCAGTAGTATGGGGACTAGCGTAGACACCGGGGAGCTGTTTTTT.